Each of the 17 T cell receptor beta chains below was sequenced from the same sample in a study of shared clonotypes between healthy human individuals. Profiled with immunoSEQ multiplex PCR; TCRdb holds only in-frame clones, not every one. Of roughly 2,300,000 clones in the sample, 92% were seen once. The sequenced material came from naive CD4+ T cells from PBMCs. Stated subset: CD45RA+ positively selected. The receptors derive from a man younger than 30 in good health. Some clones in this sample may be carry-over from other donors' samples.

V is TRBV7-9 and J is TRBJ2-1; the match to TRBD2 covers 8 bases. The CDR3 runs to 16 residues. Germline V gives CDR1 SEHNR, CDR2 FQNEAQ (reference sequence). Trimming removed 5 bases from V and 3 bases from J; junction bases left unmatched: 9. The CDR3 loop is CASSPSGSGVYNEQFF. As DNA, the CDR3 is TGTGCCAGCAGCCCCTCGGGTAGCGGGGTCTACAATGAGCAGTTCTTC.

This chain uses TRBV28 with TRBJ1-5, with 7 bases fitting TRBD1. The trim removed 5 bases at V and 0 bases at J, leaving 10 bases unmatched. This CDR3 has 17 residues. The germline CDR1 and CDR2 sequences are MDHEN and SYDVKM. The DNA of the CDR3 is TGTGCCAGCAGTCTCAATACCGGGACAGTTAGCAATCAGCCCCAGCATTTT. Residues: CASSLNTGTVSNQPQHF.

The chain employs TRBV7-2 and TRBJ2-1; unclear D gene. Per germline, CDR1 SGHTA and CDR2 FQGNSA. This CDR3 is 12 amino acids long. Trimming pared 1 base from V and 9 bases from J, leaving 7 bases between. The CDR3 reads CASSLDSGEQFF. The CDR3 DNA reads TGTGCCAGCAGCTTAGATTCCGGTGAGCAGTTCTTC.

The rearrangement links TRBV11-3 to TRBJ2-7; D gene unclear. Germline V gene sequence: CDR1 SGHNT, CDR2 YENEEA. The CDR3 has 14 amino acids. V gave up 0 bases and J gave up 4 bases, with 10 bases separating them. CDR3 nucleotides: TGTGCCAGCAGCTTAGACGGGTCTCGGTACGAGCAGTACTTC. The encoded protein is CASSLDGSRYEQYF.

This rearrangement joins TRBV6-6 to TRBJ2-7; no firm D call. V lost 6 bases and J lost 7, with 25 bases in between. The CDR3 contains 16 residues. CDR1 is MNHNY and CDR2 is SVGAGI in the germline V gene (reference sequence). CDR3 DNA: TGTGCCAGCAGGGCTATATCCGGGCGTCTCTCGGGTGAGCAGTACTTC. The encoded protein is CASRAISGRLSGEQYF.

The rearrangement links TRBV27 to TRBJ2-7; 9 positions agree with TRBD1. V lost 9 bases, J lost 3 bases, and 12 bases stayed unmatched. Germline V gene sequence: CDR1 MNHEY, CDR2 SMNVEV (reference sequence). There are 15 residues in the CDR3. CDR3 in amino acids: CASIRAGQGSYEQYF. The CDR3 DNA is TGTGCCAGTATTCGAGCGGGACAGGGAAGCTACGAGCAGTACTTC.

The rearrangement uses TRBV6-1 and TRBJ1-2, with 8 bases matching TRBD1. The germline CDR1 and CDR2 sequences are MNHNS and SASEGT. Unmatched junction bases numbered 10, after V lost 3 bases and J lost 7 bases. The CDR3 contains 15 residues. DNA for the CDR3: TGTGCCAGCAGTGATGGGGCAGGGGGCCAGGTTGGCTACACCTTC. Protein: CASSDGAGGQVGYTF.

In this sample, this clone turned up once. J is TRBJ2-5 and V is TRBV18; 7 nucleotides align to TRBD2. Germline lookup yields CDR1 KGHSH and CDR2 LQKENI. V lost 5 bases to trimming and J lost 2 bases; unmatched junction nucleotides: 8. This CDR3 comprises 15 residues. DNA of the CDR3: TGTGCCAGCTCAGGATTAGTGCGGGGGCAAGAGACCCAGTACTTC. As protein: CASSGLVRGQETQYF.

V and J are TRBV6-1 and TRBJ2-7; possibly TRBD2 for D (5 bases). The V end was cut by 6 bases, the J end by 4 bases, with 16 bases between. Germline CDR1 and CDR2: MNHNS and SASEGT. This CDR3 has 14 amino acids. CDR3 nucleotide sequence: TGTGCCAGCAGGCCGGGAAATCCAAGTTACGAGCAGTACTTC. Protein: CASRPGNPSYEQYF.

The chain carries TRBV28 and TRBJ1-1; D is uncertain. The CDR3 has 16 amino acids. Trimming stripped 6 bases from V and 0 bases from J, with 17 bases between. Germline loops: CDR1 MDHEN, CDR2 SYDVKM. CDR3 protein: CASSRMASTMNTEAFF. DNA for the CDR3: TGTGCCAGCAGCCGTATGGCCAGTACTATGAACACTGAAGCTTTCTTT.

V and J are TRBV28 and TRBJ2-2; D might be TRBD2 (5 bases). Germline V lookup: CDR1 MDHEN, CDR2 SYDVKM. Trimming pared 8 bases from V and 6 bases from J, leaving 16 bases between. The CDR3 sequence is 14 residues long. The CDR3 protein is CASLEGAEPGELFF. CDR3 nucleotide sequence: TGTGCCAGCCTCGAGGGTGCTGAGCCCGGGGAGCTGTTTTTT.

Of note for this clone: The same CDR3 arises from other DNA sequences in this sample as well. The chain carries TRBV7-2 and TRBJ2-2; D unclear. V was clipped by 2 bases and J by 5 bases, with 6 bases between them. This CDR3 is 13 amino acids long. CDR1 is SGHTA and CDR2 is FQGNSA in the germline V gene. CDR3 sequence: CASSLLGTGELFF. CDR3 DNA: TGTGCCAGCAGCTTATTAGGGACCGGGGAGCTGTTTTTT.

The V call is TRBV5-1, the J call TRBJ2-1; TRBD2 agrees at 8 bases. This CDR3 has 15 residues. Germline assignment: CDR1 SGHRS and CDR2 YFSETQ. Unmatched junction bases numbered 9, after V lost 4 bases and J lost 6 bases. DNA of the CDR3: TGCGCCAGCAGCCCCCCGGGACTAGGCGTCAATGAGCAGTTCTTC. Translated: CASSPPGLGVNEQFF.

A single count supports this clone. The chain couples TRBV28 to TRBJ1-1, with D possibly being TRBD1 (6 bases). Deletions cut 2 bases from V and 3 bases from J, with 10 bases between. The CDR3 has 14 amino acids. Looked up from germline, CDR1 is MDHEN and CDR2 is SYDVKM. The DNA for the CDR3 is TGTGCCAGCAGTTTACCCAGGGGATACACTGAAGCTTTCTTT. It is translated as CASSLPRGYTEAFF. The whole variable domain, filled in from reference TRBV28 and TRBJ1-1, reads DVKVTQSSRYLVKRTGEKVFLECVQDMDHENMFWYRQDPGLGLRLIYFSYDVKMKEKGDIPEGYSVSREKKERFSLILESASTNQTSMYLCASSLPRGYTEAFFGQGTRLTVV.

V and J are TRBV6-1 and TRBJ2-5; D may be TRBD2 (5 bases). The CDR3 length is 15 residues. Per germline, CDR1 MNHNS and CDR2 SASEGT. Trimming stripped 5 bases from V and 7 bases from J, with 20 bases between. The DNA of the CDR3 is TGTGCCAGCAGTAATTCCGGGCCGCGCGGAGGGACCCAGTACTTC. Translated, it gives CASSNSGPRGGTQYF.

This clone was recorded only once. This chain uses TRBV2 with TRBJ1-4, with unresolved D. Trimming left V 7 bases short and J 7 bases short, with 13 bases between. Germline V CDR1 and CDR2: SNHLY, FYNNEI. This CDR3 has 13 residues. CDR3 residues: CASIPNVGEKLFF. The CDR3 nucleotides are TGTGCCAGCATCCCCAACGTCGGTGAAAAACTGTTTTTT.

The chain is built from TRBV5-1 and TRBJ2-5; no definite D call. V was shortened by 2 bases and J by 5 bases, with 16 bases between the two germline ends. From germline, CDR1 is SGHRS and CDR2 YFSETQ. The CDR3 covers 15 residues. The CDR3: CASSFSAGQGETQYF. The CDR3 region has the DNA TGCGCCAGCAGCTTTTCAGCCGGCCAAGGGGAGACCCAGTACTTC.